This T cell receptor beta chain was retrieved from a study of blood T cell repertoires in COVID-19. Germline values: CDR1 LNHDA, CDR2 SQIVND (reference sequence). V gave up 3 bases and J gave up 2 bases, with 16 bases separating them. The CDR3 runs to 16 residues. Clones were sequenced by immunoSEQ multiplex PCR, and TCRdb holds only the in-frame ones, with some missing. Here the sample spans some 250,000 clones, around 85% being singletons. Sample: peripheral blood. The chain couples TRBV19 to TRBJ2-5, with a weak D call TRBD2 (5 bases). The sequence derives from a woman aged 30 to 39 with COVID-19, enrolled during active disease. The CDR3 here is CASSMMTGSAQETQYF. The CDR3 region has the DNA TGTGCCAGTAGTATGATGACGGGGTCTGCACAAGAGACCCAGTACTTC.